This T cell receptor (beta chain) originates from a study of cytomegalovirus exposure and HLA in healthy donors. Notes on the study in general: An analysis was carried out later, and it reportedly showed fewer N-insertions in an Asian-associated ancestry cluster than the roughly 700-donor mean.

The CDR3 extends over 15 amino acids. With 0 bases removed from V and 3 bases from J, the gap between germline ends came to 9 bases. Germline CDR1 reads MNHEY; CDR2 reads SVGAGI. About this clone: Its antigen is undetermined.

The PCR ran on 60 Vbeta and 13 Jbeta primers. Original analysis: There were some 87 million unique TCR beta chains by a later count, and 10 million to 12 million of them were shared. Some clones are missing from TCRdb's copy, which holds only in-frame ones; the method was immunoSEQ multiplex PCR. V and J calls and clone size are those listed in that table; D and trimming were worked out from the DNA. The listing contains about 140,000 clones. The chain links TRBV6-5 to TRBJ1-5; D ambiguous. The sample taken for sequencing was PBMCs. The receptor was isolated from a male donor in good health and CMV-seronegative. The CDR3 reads CASSYSGGHNQPQHF. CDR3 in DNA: TGTGCCAGCAGTTACTCAGGAGGTCACAATCAGCCCCAGCATTTT.